These 4 T cell receptor beta chains came from one sample sequenced in a study of T cells after yellow fever vaccination. TCRdb re-called the 5' RACE reads through MiXCR, storing one row per CDR3 protein. The sample yields around 100,000 distinct CDR3 sequences, roughly 5.2% seen once. This material consisted of CD8+ T cells sorted from PBMCs, taken 10 days after the yellow fever booster vaccination. All receptors derive from a man aged 18 to 29 who received the YFV17D yellow fever vaccine.

This chain joins TRBV27 and TRBJ2-3; 13 bases are a match to TRBD2. Germline CDR1 and CDR2: MNHEY and SMNVEV (reference sequence). V was clipped by 5 bases and J by 2 bases; unmatched bases: 7. The CDR3 has 17 amino acids. The DNA for the CDR3 is TGTGCCAGCAGTCCGTGGACTAGCGGGGGAGTCACAGATACGCAGTATTTT. As protein: CASSPWTSGGVTDTQYF.

This chain joins TRBV6-5 and TRBJ1-2; D gene ambiguous. Deletions cut 2 bases from V and 3 bases from J, with 7 bases between. CDR3 length equals 13 residues. The germline gives CDR1 MNHEY, CDR2 SVGAGI. The CDR3 coding sequence is TGTGCCAGCAGTTACGCCCAGGACTATGGCTACACCTTC. It yields the protein CASSYAQDYGYTF.

This clonotype was recorded many times. The chain has TRBV5-1 and TRBJ2-7; unclear D gene. Germline values: CDR1 SGHRS, CDR2 YFSETQ. CDR3 length: 13 amino acids. V was shortened by 5 bases and J by 0 bases, with 9 bases between the two germline ends. The CDR3 region has the DNA TGCGCCAGCAGTCATCCCTACTCCTACGAGCAGTACTTC. Its translation: CASSHPYSYEQYF.

This rearrangement joins TRBV5-8 to TRBJ1-3; D possibly corresponds to TRBD1 (5 bases). The V and J ends lost 0 bases and 5 bases respectively, with 9 bases between them. In germline, CDR1 is SGHTS, CDR2 YDEGEE. The CDR3 consists of 14 residues. CDR3 protein: CASSLGDGRNTIYF. In DNA, the CDR3 is TGTGCCAGCAGCTTGGGGGACGGAAGAAACACCATATATTTT.